The present T cell receptor (beta chain) was sequenced within a study of blood T cell repertoires in COVID-19. For the study at large: Some COVID-19 samples were acute and others convalescent; all came from the United States, Italy and Spain. Sources were T cells, B-cell-depleted T cells, or PBMCs; the material itself was cDNA or gDNA.

The CDR3 extends over 15 amino acids. V lost 6 bases and J lost 4; bases outside the gene matches: 9. Germline values: CDR1 WNHNN, CDR2 SYGVQD (reference sequence). How the authors handled the data: Reference gene primers were amplified, and this amplification served to estimate nucleated cell counts. TCRdb's table, derived via immunoSEQ multiplex PCR, lists solely in-frame clones and lacks some. From that table come the V and J calls and clone size; the DNA was used to work out D and trimming. The sample yields some 70,000 clones, 86% seen once. This chain joins TRBV10-1 and TRBJ2-7; the match to TRBD2 covers 10 bases. This receptor was identified in a man in his forties or fifties with active COVID-19. Sequenced: peripheral blood. CDR3 loop: CASSGPSGGGYEQYF. DNA for the CDR3: TGCGCCAGCAGCGGACCTAGCGGGGGAGGATACGAGCAGTACTTC.